This is a list of T cell receptor beta chains from one sample in a study of blood T cell repertoires in COVID-19. Profiled with immunoSEQ multiplex PCR; TCRdb holds only in-frame clones, not every one. The table records about 180,000 clones, under 90% of them present only once. The sample consisted of peripheral blood. The receptors shown here come from a person aged 70 to 79 with COVID-19, enrolled during active disease. CDR3s include the opening cysteine and the closing phenylalanine or tryptophan. The order of the fields is V gene, clone size, D gene, J gene, CDR3 DNA, CDR3 protein. The D gene is left open where the match is weak. Where a row states a size, it is once, few, many or the class of an expanded clone; other rows omit it.

v_call: TRBV18
clone_size: -
d_call: -
j_call: TRBJ1-5
cdr3_nt: TGTGCCAGCTCACCAATGGGGGCGGCGGGGGAGCCCCAGCATTTT
cdr3_aa: CASSPMGAAGEPQHF

v_call: TRBV25-1
clone_size: -
d_call: -
j_call: TRBJ2-3
cdr3_nt: TGTGCCAGCAGGGCTAGGACAGGCACAGATACGCAGTATTTT
cdr3_aa: CASRARTGTDTQYF

v_call: TRBV2
clone_size: -
d_call: -
j_call: TRBJ2-1
cdr3_nt: TGTGCCAGCATGAGTCCCAATGAGCAGTTCTTC
cdr3_aa: CASMSPNEQFF

v_call: TRBV5-4
clone_size: -
d_call: TRBD1
j_call: TRBJ2-2
cdr3_nt: TGTGCCAGCAGCTTGGCTTTCAACACAGGGGGGAACACCGGGGAGCTGTTTTTT
cdr3_aa: CASSLAFNTGGNTGELFF

v_call: TRBV4-1
clone_size: few
d_call: -
j_call: TRBJ1-5
cdr3_nt: TGCGCCAGCAGCCAAGATTCGGGGGTAGGGCAGCCCCAGCATTTT
cdr3_aa: CASSQDSGVGQPQHF

v_call: TRBV5-5
clone_size: -
d_call: -
j_call: TRBJ2-4
cdr3_nt: TGTGCCAGCACCCCCCCGGGGACACAGAACCGCCGGGACATTCAGTACTTC
cdr3_aa: CASTPPGTQNRRDIQYF

v_call: TRBV19
clone_size: -
d_call: TRBD1
j_call: TRBJ2-7
cdr3_nt: TGTGCCACCAGAAGCGGTCGGGACAGGGGTAGTAACGAGCAGTACTTC
cdr3_aa: CATRSGRDRGSNEQYF

v_call: TRBV5-1
clone_size: -
d_call: TRBD2
j_call: TRBJ2-1
cdr3_nt: TGCGCCAGCAGCTCCGGACTAGCGGGAGGGACAAATGAGCAGTTCTTC
cdr3_aa: CASSSGLAGGTNEQFF

v_call: TRBV28
clone_size: -
d_call: -
j_call: TRBJ1-2
cdr3_nt: TGTGCCAGCAGTTCCTTCTTCGACAGATTTGGGTCCTATGGCTACACCTTC
cdr3_aa: CASSSFFDRFGSYGYTF

v_call: TRBV6-1
clone_size: -
d_call: TRBD1
j_call: TRBJ1-3
cdr3_nt: TGTGCCAGCAGTGACGCCCCCAGGGGGCATTCTGGAAACACCATATATTTT
cdr3_aa: CASSDAPRGHSGNTIYF

v_call: TRBV19
clone_size: -
d_call: -
j_call: TRBJ1-2
cdr3_nt: TGTGCCAGTACCGAGGGGGGGGCAGGAAACTATGGCTACACCTTC
cdr3_aa: CASTEGGAGNYGYTF

v_call: TRBV27
clone_size: -
d_call: TRBD1
j_call: TRBJ1-2
cdr3_nt: TGTGCCAGCAGAGGACAGGGGCGCAACTATGGCTACACCTTC
cdr3_aa: CASRGQGRNYGYTF

v_call: TRBV21-1
clone_size: -
d_call: -
j_call: TRBJ2-3
cdr3_nt: TGTGCCAGCAAAAGCGGGACAGGGGTAGGGCAGTATTTT
cdr3_aa: CASKSGTGVGQYF

v_call: TRBV28
clone_size: -
d_call: -
j_call: TRBJ1-2
cdr3_nt: TGTGCCAGCAGGGGATCCAGGGGCGACTATGGCTACACCTTC
cdr3_aa: CASRGSRGDYGYTF

v_call: TRBV12-3/TRBV12-4
clone_size: -
d_call: -
j_call: TRBJ2-5
cdr3_nt: TGTGCCAGCACCCTTACCGGGGGAGAGACCCAGTACTTC
cdr3_aa: CASTLTGGETQYF

v_call: TRBV7-2
clone_size: once
d_call: TRBD2
j_call: TRBJ2-7
cdr3_nt: TGTGCCAGCAGCCTCGCCCCGACTAGCGGCCTCGAGCAGTACTTC
cdr3_aa: CASSLAPTSGLEQYF

v_call: TRBV15
clone_size: -
d_call: -
j_call: TRBJ2-5
cdr3_nt: TGTGCCACCAGCAGAGATGTAGGCGGGCCGGAGACCCAGTACTTC
cdr3_aa: CATSRDVGGPETQYF

v_call: TRBV10-3
clone_size: -
d_call: TRBD2
j_call: TRBJ2-1
cdr3_nt: TGTGCCATCAGTGACTCACCGAGGACTAGCGGGGGAAGCTCCTACAATGAGCAGTTCTTC
cdr3_aa: CAISDSPRTSGGSSYNEQFF

v_call: TRBV2
clone_size: -
d_call: -
j_call: TRBJ2-7
cdr3_nt: TGTGCCAGCAGTGGTTCCGCCAGGTACTCCTACGAGCAGTACTTC
cdr3_aa: CASSGSARYSYEQYF

v_call: TRBV7-8
clone_size: -
d_call: -
j_call: TRBJ1-2
cdr3_nt: TGTGCCAGCAGCTTACTGGGAGGAGGCTACACCTTC
cdr3_aa: CASSLLGGGYTF

v_call: TRBV10-3
clone_size: -
d_call: -
j_call: TRBJ1-6
cdr3_nt: TGTGCCATCAGTGAGTCGACAGGACAGTTTAATTCACCCCTCCACTTT
cdr3_aa: CAISESTGQFNSPLHF

v_call: TRBV18
clone_size: -
d_call: TRBD1
j_call: TRBJ2-1
cdr3_nt: TGTGCCAGCTCACCAAAGGGGGCCCCACCGAATAGGAACCCGAACAATGAGCAGTTCTTC
cdr3_aa: CASSPKGAPPNRNPNNEQFF

v_call: TRBV4-3
clone_size: -
d_call: TRBD1
j_call: TRBJ2-2
cdr3_nt: TGCGCCAGCAGCCAAGTGTACAGGGGAAAGGTTGACGGGGAGCTGTTTTTT
cdr3_aa: CASSQVYRGKVDGELFF

v_call: TRBV27
clone_size: -
d_call: -
j_call: TRBJ1-5
cdr3_nt: TGTGCCAGCGCCCCCCAGGGGTGGAATCAGCCCCAGCATTTT
cdr3_aa: CASAPQGWNQPQHF

v_call: TRBV6-5
clone_size: -
d_call: TRBD1
j_call: TRBJ1-6
cdr3_nt: TGTGCCAGCAGTCCTCCGGGACAGTTAAATTCACCCCTCCACTTT
cdr3_aa: CASSPPGQLNSPLHF

v_call: TRBV5-6
clone_size: -
d_call: -
j_call: TRBJ1-2
cdr3_nt: TGTGCCAGCAGCCCGGGGCGGGGTATTGCTGGCTACACCTTC
cdr3_aa: CASSPGRGIAGYTF

v_call: TRBV28
clone_size: -
d_call: -
j_call: TRBJ1-1
cdr3_nt: TGTGCCAGCGATACCTACTCATTGGGGCCGAACACTGAAGCTTTCTTT
cdr3_aa: CASDTYSLGPNTEAFF

v_call: TRBV28
clone_size: -
d_call: -
j_call: TRBJ1-5
cdr3_nt: TGTGCCAGCAGTTCAGGGCAGCCCCAGCATTTT
cdr3_aa: CASSSGQPQHF

v_call: TRBV12-3/TRBV12-4
clone_size: -
d_call: -
j_call: TRBJ2-7
cdr3_nt: TGTGCCAGCAGTTTACAGGACTGGAGGGAGCAGTACTTC
cdr3_aa: CASSLQDWREQYF

v_call: TRBV28
clone_size: -
d_call: -
j_call: TRBJ1-2
cdr3_nt: TGTGCCAGCAGCCTACAGGGAGGGCATAACTATGGCTACACCTTC
cdr3_aa: CASSLQGGHNYGYTF

v_call: TRBV27
clone_size: -
d_call: TRBD2
j_call: TRBJ2-1
cdr3_nt: TGTGCCAGCAGTTTGGGACTAGCGGGAGTCTTGTCCTACAATGAGCAGTTCTTC
cdr3_aa: CASSLGLAGVLSYNEQFF

v_call: TRBV28
clone_size: -
d_call: TRBD1
j_call: TRBJ1-4
cdr3_nt: TGTGCCAGCCAAGACAGGGGAAGGGGAAAACTGTTTTTT
cdr3_aa: CASQDRGRGKLFF

v_call: TRBV7-2
clone_size: once
d_call: -
j_call: TRBJ1-4
cdr3_nt: TGTGCCAGCAGCTTAGATGGGGGCCCGGGTGAAAAACTGTTTTTT
cdr3_aa: CASSLDGGPGEKLFF

v_call: TRBV19
clone_size: -
d_call: -
j_call: TRBJ2-7
cdr3_nt: TGTGCCAGTAGTAACCAGGTGGGCCGCTACGAGCAGTACTTC
cdr3_aa: CASSNQVGRYEQYF

v_call: TRBV19
clone_size: -
d_call: TRBD1
j_call: TRBJ1-3
cdr3_nt: TGTGCCAGTACCCTACAGGGGAGCGTTGGAAACACCATATATTTT
cdr3_aa: CASTLQGSVGNTIYF

v_call: TRBV7-2
clone_size: -
d_call: -
j_call: TRBJ1-3
cdr3_nt: TGTGCCAGCAGCCCGCGGGGGGACATTTTCTCTGGAAACACCATATATTTT
cdr3_aa: CASSPRGDIFSGNTIYF

v_call: TRBV2
clone_size: -
d_call: -
j_call: TRBJ1-2
cdr3_nt: TGTGCCAGCATTCCTCCTTGGGCAGGGGCGACTTATGGCTACACCTTC
cdr3_aa: CASIPPWAGATYGYTF

v_call: TRBV11-2
clone_size: -
d_call: -
j_call: TRBJ1-6
cdr3_nt: TGTGCCAGCAGCTTAGCTGGTACCAGGTATAATTCACCCCTCCACTTT
cdr3_aa: CASSLAGTRYNSPLHF

v_call: TRBV9
clone_size: -
d_call: TRBD1
j_call: TRBJ1-4
cdr3_nt: TGTGCCAGCAGCGTTGGACAGGCGGCTAATGAAAAACTGTTTTTT
cdr3_aa: CASSVGQAANEKLFF

v_call: TRBV7-2
clone_size: -
d_call: TRBD1
j_call: TRBJ1-6
cdr3_nt: TGTGCCAGCAGCTGGGGCGGGACAGCCAATAATTCACCCCTCCACTTT
cdr3_aa: CASSWGGTANNSPLHF

v_call: TRBV6-5
clone_size: -
d_call: -
j_call: TRBJ2-3
cdr3_nt: TGTGCCAGCAGCATAAGGAGCGGTGACACAGATACGCAGTATTTT
cdr3_aa: CASSIRSGDTDTQYF

v_call: TRBV15
clone_size: -
d_call: -
j_call: TRBJ1-5
cdr3_nt: TGTGCCACCAGCAGAGCACGACAGGCCAATCAGCCCCAGCATTTT
cdr3_aa: CATSRARQANQPQHF

v_call: TRBV5-4
clone_size: -
d_call: -
j_call: TRBJ2-2
cdr3_nt: TGTGCCAGCACCGCGACAGGCTCCGGGGAGCTGTTTTTT
cdr3_aa: CASTATGSGELFF

v_call: TRBV7-2
clone_size: -
d_call: -
j_call: TRBJ1-2
cdr3_nt: TGTGCCAGCAGTCGGAGGGCTAACTATGGCTACACCTTC
cdr3_aa: CASSRRANYGYTF

v_call: TRBV28
clone_size: -
d_call: -
j_call: TRBJ2-2
cdr3_nt: TGTGCCAGCAAGGCGTTGGGGCCGAACACCGGGGAGCTGTTTTTT
cdr3_aa: CASKALGPNTGELFF

v_call: TRBV6-2/TRBV6-3
clone_size: few
d_call: -
j_call: TRBJ2-6
cdr3_nt: TGTGCCAGCAGCCCCCGGGACAGGGGTTTGCTAGCGGGGGGACACTCTGGGGCCAACGTCCTGACTTTC
cdr3_aa: CASSPRDRGLLAGGHSGANVLTF

v_call: TRBV19
clone_size: -
d_call: TRBD2
j_call: TRBJ2-2
cdr3_nt: TGTGCCAGCACCAGCGGGACGGCGAACACCGGGGAGCTGTTTTTT
cdr3_aa: CASTSGTANTGELFF

v_call: TRBV3-1/TRBV3-2
clone_size: -
d_call: TRBD1
j_call: TRBJ1-2
cdr3_nt: TGTGCCAGCAGCCACATAAGCCCCGGGACAGAGGACTATGGCTACACCTTC
cdr3_aa: CASSHISPGTEDYGYTF

v_call: TRBV3-1/TRBV3-2
clone_size: -
d_call: TRBD1
j_call: TRBJ2-7
cdr3_nt: TGTGCCAGCAGCCACTCAGGGACAGGGGGCGCAGAGCAGTACTTC
cdr3_aa: CASSHSGTGGAEQYF

v_call: TRBV28
clone_size: -
d_call: -
j_call: TRBJ1-5
cdr3_nt: TGTGCCAGCAGTGTCGACAGGAATAGCAATCAGCCCCAGCATTTT
cdr3_aa: CASSVDRNSNQPQHF

v_call: TRBV7-2
clone_size: -
d_call: -
j_call: TRBJ1-5
cdr3_nt: TGTGCCAGCAGCCCCGGGACATCCTGGACCCAGCATTTT
cdr3_aa: CASSPGTSWTQHF

v_call: TRBV19
clone_size: -
d_call: -
j_call: TRBJ2-3
cdr3_nt: TGTGCCAGTAGTACCCCCCAGGGCGGGATGGTAGATACGCAGTATTTT
cdr3_aa: CASSTPQGGMVDTQYF

v_call: TRBV5-4
clone_size: -
d_call: TRBD1
j_call: TRBJ1-2
cdr3_nt: TGTGCCAGCAGCCCGACAGGGCGGGACGACGGGTATGGCTACACCTTC
cdr3_aa: CASSPTGRDDGYGYTF

v_call: TRBV4-3
clone_size: -
d_call: -
j_call: TRBJ2-1
cdr3_nt: TGCGCCAGCAGCTCTCGAGTGCTAGGGGGTCTTTACTACAATGAGCAGTTCTTC
cdr3_aa: CASSSRVLGGLYYNEQFF

v_call: TRBV3-1/TRBV3-2
clone_size: -
d_call: -
j_call: TRBJ1-5
cdr3_nt: TGTGCCAGCAGCCAAGCGGTGGGGGGGATCAGCAATCAGCCCCAGCATTTT
cdr3_aa: CASSQAVGGISNQPQHF